A single sample is the source of the 7 T cell receptor beta chains below, sequenced in a study of blood T cell repertoires in COVID-19. Clones were read by immunoSEQ multiplex PCR, and TCRdb kept only the in-frame ones, dropping some. There are about 130,000 clones in the sample; less than 85% occur only once, and 10% to 15% lies in the top ten. The sequencing sample was made of peripheral blood. These receptor sequences come from a woman in her sixties or seventies with acute or convalescent COVID-19.

The chain employs TRBV7-9 and TRBJ1-5; 11 bases align to TRBD1. CDR3 size: 16 residues. J lost 2 bases, V lost 5 bases, and 5 bases had no gene match. Germline V gene sequence: CDR1 SEHNR, CDR2 FQNEAQ (reference sequence). CDR3 coding DNA: TGTGCCAGCAGCCCAGGGACAGGGGGTGGCAATCAGCCCCAGCATTTT. It encodes CASSPGTGGGNQPQHF.

The chain links TRBV7-6 to TRBJ2-1, with 9 bases fitting TRBD1. CDR3 length: 14 residues. Germline CDR1 SGHVS, CDR2 FNYEAQ. The V gene end was trimmed by 1 base and the J gene end by 9 bases; junction bases not matched to a gene: 4. The CDR3 nucleotides read TGTGCCAGCAGCTTAGGACAGGGGGGAGGTGAGCAGTTCTTC. This gives the protein CASSLGQGGGEQFF.

In this sample, this clone turned up a few times. This CDR3 reads CASRSLETYEQYF. The CDR3 DNA follows: TGTGCCAGCAGGAGTCTCGAGACTTACGAGCAGTACTTC. The chain recombines TRBV5-6 with TRBJ2-7; D is ambiguous. This CDR3 region has 13 residues. V lost 5 bases and J 4 bases, leaving 13 bases between the germline ends. CDR1 and CDR2 (germline): SGHDT, YYEEEE.

The rearrangement links TRBV29-1 to TRBJ1-1; D remains unclear. Trimming took off 6 bases at V and 9 bases at J, with 11 bases between the two ends. CDR3 size: 10 residues. Germline CDR1 SQVTM, CDR2 ANQGSEA. The CDR3 DNA reads TGCAGCGTCCGATTCGACAAAGCTTTCTTT. Encoded protein: CSVRFDKAFF.

This chain links TRBV12-5 with TRBJ1-5, with D possibly matching TRBD1 (6 bases). The CDR3 spans 13 residues. Germline V lookup: CDR1 LGHNT, CDR2 FRNRAP. The ends were cut back, 6 bases at V and 4 bases at J, with 10 bases in the middle. CDR3 nucleotide sequence: TGTGCTAGTGGACCAACAGGGAATCAGCCCCAGCATTTT. Protein sequence: CASGPTGNQPQHF.

The rearrangement links TRBV3-1 (or the pseudogene TRBV3-2) to TRBJ2-7; maybe TRBD1 (6 bases). V was pared by 1 base and J by 6 bases, with 13 bases between. Germline V CDR1 and CDR2: LGHDT, YNNKEL (reference sequence). The CDR3 contains 14 residues. The DNA of the CDR3 is TGTGCCAGCAGCCAAGCCCAGGGGAGCGGCGAGCAGTACGTC. Translating gives CASSQAQGSGEQYV.

The V call is TRBV19, the J call TRBJ1-4, with 7 bases that match TRBD1. The J segment lost 6 bases and the V segment lost 3 bases, leaving 7 bases of the junction unmatched. The CDR3 extends over 15 amino acids. Germline assignment: CDR1 LNHDA and CDR2 SQIVND (reference sequence). The CDR3 DNA follows: TGTGCCAGTAGTATTGGGGACAGTCCGTATGAAAAACTGTTTTTT. Residues: CASSIGDSPYEKLFF.